Listed below are T cell receptor beta chains from one sample, sequenced in a study of somatic mutations in cytotoxic T cells in rheumatoid arthritis. TCRdb's copy holds only in-frame clones and misses some; the assay was immunoSEQ multiplex PCR. The profile shows roughly 10,000 clones, approximately 80% of them singletons. The sequencing input was CD8+ T cells sorted from blood. The receptors come from an adult with rheumatoid arthritis. Both conserved end residues are part of each CDR3. D genes are given only for firm matches. Clone size, where shown, is once, few, many, or a class for clones that have expanded.

J gene | V gene | D gene | clone size | CDR3 DNA | CDR3 protein
TRBJ1-3 | TRBV7-8 | . | . | TGTGCCAGCAGCTTAGCGATCCAGGCTGGAAACACCATATATTTT | CASSLAIQAGNTIYF
TRBJ2-2 | TRBV7-9 | . | . | TGTGCCAGCAGCTCCCTTACCGGGGAGCTGTTTTTT | CASSSLTGELFF
TRBJ2-3 | TRBV6-5 | TRBD2 | . | TGTGCCAGCTGCGGGGGGGCTAGCACAGATACGCAGTATTTT | CASCGGASTDTQYF
TRBJ1-3 | TRBV7-9 | TRBD1 | large | TGTGCCAGCAGACGTGACAGGGCCCCTGGAAACACCATATATTTT | CASRRDRAPGNTIYF
TRBJ2-1 | TRBV19 | TRBD1 | once | TGTGCCAGTACCACAGGGGGCAATGAGCAGTTCTTC | CASTTGGNEQFF
TRBJ2-1 | TRBV4-1 | TRBD1 | . | TGCGCCAGCAGCCAATCGGACAGGGTGATGGGAAATGAGCAGTTCTTC | CASSQSDRVMGNEQFF
TRBJ1-1 | TRBV4-1 | . | . | TGCGCCAGCAGCCAAGACTCTCGGGGCGGGAACACTGAAGCTTTCTTT | CASSQDSRGGNTEAFF
TRBJ1-2 | TRBV29-1 | . | once | TGCAGCGTTGAAGATGTGGGAGAGGGCGCCGGCTATGGCTACACCTTC | CSVEDVGEGAGYGYTF
TRBJ2-2 | TRBV2 | TRBD1 | . | TGTGCCAGCAGGGACAGGGCGAACACCGGGGAGCTGTTTTTT | CASRDRANTGELFF
TRBJ2-2 | TRBV11-2 | . | . | TGTGCCAGCAGCGACGGAGGGGGCCCAAACACCGGGGAGCTGTTTTTT | CASSDGGGPNTGELFF
TRBJ1-1 | TRBV28 | . | . | TGTGCCAGCAGTTTACGAACCCACACTGAAGCTTTCTTT | CASSLRTHTEAFF
TRBJ2-3 | TRBV18 | . | . | TGTGCCAGCTCACAACCGGGCCACACAGATACGCAGTATTTT | CASSQPGHTDTQYF
TRBJ1-5 | TRBV4-1 | . | . | TGCGCCAGCAGCCAAGATCGGGGGGCCTACTCAAGCAATCAGCCCCAGCATTTT | CASSQDRGAYSSNQPQHF
TRBJ2-1 | TRBV5-1 | . | . | TGCGCCAGTAAAATAGGGGGGTTATCCTACAATGAGCAGTTCTTC | CASKIGGLSYNEQFF
TRBJ1-4 | TRBV19 | . | . | TGTGCCAGTACCCACTGGGGAGAAAAACTGTTTTTT | CASTHWGEKLFF
TRBJ1-5 | TRBV19 | TRBD1 | few | TGTGCCAGTAACGAAGCCGGGACAGGGATCTCTTACCGTAATCAGCCCCAGCATTTT | CASNEAGTGISYRNQPQHF
TRBJ2-7 | TRBV28 | . | once | TGTGCCAGCAGTTTAAGGATCCCCTCCGACGAGCAGTACTTC | CASSLRIPSDEQYF
TRBJ2-1 | TRBV4-1 | . | . | TGCGCCAGCAGCCTTCGGGACGGAGAGGACAATGAGCAGTTCTTC | CASSLRDGEDNEQFF
TRBJ1-1 | TRBV6-6 | . | . | TGTGTCAGCAGTTCAGCGAGGAACACTGAAGCTTTCTTT | CVSSSARNTEAFF
TRBJ2-3 | TRBV7-6 | . | . | TGTGCCAGCAGCTTAGCGGAGGCAGATACGCAGTATTTT | CASSLAEADTQYF
TRBJ2-7 | TRBV7-9 | . | . | TGTGCCAGCAGCCCACGACAGATCTACGAGCAGTACTTC | CASSPRQIYEQYF
TRBJ1-2 | TRBV11-2 | . | . | TGTGCCAGCAGCTTAGTTTCCAGGGCTAACTATGGCTACACCTTC | CASSLVSRANYGYTF
TRBJ2-1 | TRBV29-1 | . | once | TGCAGCGTTGAGGGAGCCGGGACGGAATACAATGAGCAGTTCTTC | CSVEGAGTEYNEQFF
TRBJ2-7 | TRBV7-9 | . | . | TGTGCCAGCAGCACATCGGGACTGGCAGAGCAGTACTTC | CASSTSGLAEQYF
TRBJ2-7 | TRBV5-1 | . | . | TGCGCCAGCAGCTTGGGGGGGGTTTCGGAATCCTACGAGCAGTACTTC | CASSLGGVSESYEQYF
TRBJ2-2 | TRBV27 | . | . | TGTGCCAGCAGTTCGGGCAGGGGTCTCACCGGGGAGCTGTTTTTT | CASSSGRGLTGELFF
TRBJ2-1 | TRBV5-4 | TRBD2 | . | TGTGCCAGCAGCTTGGTTAGCGGGGGGCCCGTAAACAATGAGCAGTTCTTC | CASSLVSGGPVNNEQFF
TRBJ2-3 | TRBV5-4 | TRBD1 | . | TGTGCCAGCAGCATCGGGACAGGCGGGGAGTATTTT | CASSIGTGGEYF
TRBJ2-3 | TRBV7-9 | TRBD1 | . | TGTGCCAGCCACCCGACTGCAGGGGGTAGCACAGATACGCAGTATTTT | CASHPTAGGSTDTQYF
TRBJ1-2 | TRBV28 | TRBD1 | . | TGTGCCAGCAGTTTAGACAGGGGAAACTATGGCTACACCTTC | CASSLDRGNYGYTF
TRBJ2-2 | TRBV7-9 | . | . | TGTGCCAGCAGCTTCGACAGCTTCACCGGGGAGCTGTTTTTT | CASSFDSFTGELFF
TRBJ2-5 | TRBV28 | . | . | TGTGCCAGCAGTTTTTATCGTGAGACCCAGTACTTC | CASSFYRETQYF
TRBJ2-4 | TRBV28 | . | once | TGTGCCAGCAGTCAGGTTTCAATACTAGCCAAAAACATTCAGTACTTC | CASSQVSILAKNIQYF
TRBJ1-2 | TRBV9 | . | . | TGTGCCAGCAGCGTAGATGCGTCCGGGCACTATGGCTACACCTTC | CASSVDASGHYGYTF
TRBJ2-1 | TRBV13 | . | once | TGTGCCAGCAGCTTGGGGAAAGGGGTGGTCAGGGCCCACAATGAGCAGTTCTTC | CASSLGKGVVRAHNEQFF
TRBJ2-1 | TRBV19 | . | . | TGTGCCAGTAGTATCGGTTTAGTATACAATGAGCAGTTCTTC | CASSIGLVYNEQFF
TRBJ2-1 | TRBV18 | . | . | TGTGCCAGCTCACCTGACAGGGGAGGGTACAATGAGCAGTTCTTC | CASSPDRGGYNEQFF
TRBJ2-7 | TRBV19 | . | . | TGTGCCAGTAGTATGGAAGGGGCCTTCTACGAGCAGTACTTC | CASSMEGAFYEQYF
TRBJ2-5 | TRBV5-4 | . | once | TGTGCCAGCAGCTTCGGCAGCAGGGGAGAGACCCAGTACTTC | CASSFGSRGETQYF
TRBJ2-3 | TRBV7-9 | TRBD2 | . | TGTGCCAGCAGCTTAACGCGGGGGGGCAGCGATACGCAGTATTTT | CASSLTRGGSDTQYF
TRBJ2-7 | TRBV7-8 | TRBD1 | . | TGTGCCAGCAGCTTGACCGGGACAGGGGCCTACGAGCAGTACTTC | CASSLTGTGAYEQYF
TRBJ2-2 | TRBV7-3 | . | . | TGTGCCAGCAGCCCAGGGGTCGGGGAGCTGTTTTTT | CASSPGVGELFF
TRBJ1-4 | TRBV5-8 | . | . | TGTGCCCGACCGTCAGGGACCACTAATGAAAAACTGTTTTTT | CARPSGTTNEKLFF
TRBJ2-5 | TRBV5-4 | TRBD2 | . | TGTGCCAGCAGCTTTATCCTAGCGGGGGGAGGGAAGACCCAGTACTTC | CASSFILAGGGKTQYF
TRBJ2-6 | TRBV4-3 | . | . | TGCGCCAGCAGCCAAGAGGAGGGATCTGGGGCCAACGTCCTGACTTTC | CASSQEEGSGANVLTF
TRBJ1-1 | TRBV9 | . | few | TGTGCCAGCAGCGTAGTGGAGGATTCGAACACTGAAGCTTTCTTT | CASSVVEDSNTEAFF
TRBJ2-7 | TRBV7-9 | TRBD1 | . | TGTGCCAGCAGCTTAGGGCAGGGGGTACGCTACGAGCAGTACTTC | CASSLGQGVRYEQYF
TRBJ2-1 | TRBV13 | . | . | TGTGCCAGCAGCTTTTTGACAGAATATGATTACAATGAGCAGTTCTTC | CASSFLTEYDYNEQFF
TRBJ2-2 | TRBV29-1 | TRBD2 | . | TGCAGCGTTGAAACGCTCTCTAGCGGGGGTTCGAACACCGGGGAGCTGTTTTTT | CSVETLSSGGSNTGELFF
TRBJ1-2 | TRBV19 | . | few | TGTGCCGTACGGGATGCTTATGGCTACACCTTC | CAVRDAYGYTF